This T cell receptor (beta chain) was identified during a study of T cell responses to AZD1222 COVID-19 vaccine. Libraries were prepared by immunoSEQ multiplex PCR; TCRdb keeps only in-frame clonotypes and omits some of them. This sample has approximately 49,000 clones, with around four fifths found just once. Trimming shortened V by 5 bases and J by 6 bases, and 14 bases separated the two germline ends. CDR1 is LNHDA and CDR2 is SQIVND in the germline V gene (reference sequence). The CDR3 loop spans 13 amino acids. The starting material was peripheral blood, obtained on day 0 of MenACWY control vaccination. This sequence originates from an adult in good health. The chain employs TRBV19 and TRBJ2-7; unclear D gene. The chain's CDR3 is CASSERSTPEQYV. The CDR3 bases are TGTGCCAGTAGTGAACGATCTACCCCCGAGCAGTACGTC.